One sample yielded the 16 T cell receptor beta chains listed below, sequenced in a study of PD-1 blockade in classical Hodgkin lymphoma. Each and every patient relapsed after autologous stem cell transplantation, and patients got differing brentuximab vedotin exposure. Magnetic negative selection was used to purify CD4+ T cells from thawed PBMCs. Using immunoSEQ multiplex PCR, the repertoire was profiled, and TCRdb retains in-frame clones only, with some absent. The repertoire holds around 34,000 clones, with 90% as singletons. The starting material was CD4+ T cells from blood, obtained at baseline. All receptors come from a human donor with classical Hodgkin lymphoma.

The J gene is TRBJ2-6, the V gene TRBV6-6; 8 bases fit TRBD1. V dropped 7 bases and J dropped 0; count of bases not matched to a gene: 5. This CDR3 has 16 residues. Germline V CDR1 and CDR2: MNHNY, SVGAGI (reference sequence). This chain's CDR3 is CASTWTGRSGANVLTF. CDR3 in DNA: TGTGCCAGCACCTGGACAGGGCGCTCTGGGGCCAACGTCCTGACTTTC.

The chain employs TRBV19 and TRBJ2-3; 9 nucleotides line up with TRBD2. CDR1 LNHDA and CDR2 SQIVND come from the germline V gene (reference sequence). J was trimmed by 0 bases and V by 5 bases; bases with no gene match: 3. This CDR3 has 15 residues. The CDR3 DNA reads as TGTGCCAGTAGTGTGACTAGCGGTAGCACAGATACGCAGTATTTT. This codes for CASSVTSGSTDTQYF. Variable domain in full (rest from reference TRBV19 and TRBJ2-3): DGGITQSPKYLFRKEGQNVTLSCEQNLNHDAMYWYRQDPGQGLRLIYYSQIVNDFQKGDIAEGYSVSREKKESFPLTVTSAQKNPTAFYLCASSVTSGSTDTQYFGPGTRLTVL.

CDR3 residues: CATSREGGVTQYF. CDR3 nucleotides: TGTGCCACCAGCAGAGAGGGGGGAGTGACCCAGTACTTC. The rearrangement links TRBV15 to TRBJ2-5, with D possibly matching TRBD2 (6 bases). V gave up 0 bases and J gave up 7 bases, with 9 bases separating them. Germline CDR1 and CDR2: LNHNV and YYDKDF (reference sequence). This CDR3 is built from 13 residues. Full variable domain (remainder filled in from reference TRBV15 and TRBJ2-5): DAMVIQNPRYQVTQFGKPVTLSCSQTLNHNVMYWYQQKSSQAPKLLFHYYDKDFNNEADTPDNFQSRRPNTSFCFLDIRSPGLGDTAMYLCATSREGGVTQYFGPGTRLLVL.

The genes are TRBV6-5 and TRBJ2-1, with TRBD1 identical over 10 bases. Germline assignment: CDR1 MNHEY and CDR2 SVGAGI. V shed 2 bases and J 6 bases; nucleotides not matched to a gene: 4. The CDR3 consists of 15 residues. The CDR3 spells CASSYPGTGANEQFF. The CDR3 coding sequence is TGTGCCAGCAGTTACCCTGGGACAGGGGCCAATGAGCAGTTCTTC.

This clone has just one count. CDR3 coding DNA: TGTGCCATCGGACAGGCAGGGGGTTCGAACGGGGAGCTGTTTTTT. As protein: CAIGQAGGSNGELFF. The chain combines TRBV10-3 with TRBJ2-2; 7 positions match TRBD1. This CDR3 has 15 residues. Germline CDR1 and CDR2: ENHRY and SYGVKD. Trimming at V came to 8 bases and at J to 7 bases, leaving 13 bases not matched to a gene.

The rearrangement uses TRBV19 and TRBJ2-1; 10 nucleotides line up with TRBD2. This CDR3 has 14 residues. Looked up from germline, CDR1 is LNHDA and CDR2 is SQIVND (reference sequence). J gave up 4 bases and V 8 bases, and 5 bases lay outside the gene matches. The CDR3: CASSTSGEYNEQFF. The CDR3 bases are TGTGCCAGTTCAACTAGCGGGGAGTACAATGAGCAGTTCTTC.

J is TRBJ2-7 and V is TRBV18, with D perhaps matching TRBD2 (6 bases). The ends were cut back, 3 bases at V and 2 bases at J, with 11 bases in the middle. This CDR3 has 14 amino acids. In germline, CDR1 is KGHSH, CDR2 LQKENI. The CDR3 sequence: CASSPGRRAYEQYF. The CDR3 coding sequence is TGTGCCAGCTCACCGGGCAGGAGGGCCTACGAGCAGTACTTC. Filled out from reference TRBV18 and TRBJ2-7, the complete variable domain reads NAGVMQNPRHLVRRRGQEARLRCSPMKGHSHVYWYRQLPEEGLKFMVYLQKENIIDESGMPKERFSAEFPKEGPSILRIQQVVRGDSAAYFCASSPGRRAYEQYFGPGTRLTVT.

The V gene is TRBV28, the J gene TRBJ1-2; D unresolved. The CDR3 covers 14 residues. Germline lookup yields CDR1 MDHEN and CDR2 SYDVKM. V shed 1 base and J shed 5 bases, with 11 bases lying between them. CDR3 loop: CASSLFADQYGYTF. CDR3 DNA: TGTGCCAGCAGTTTATTTGCAGACCAGTATGGCTACACCTTC.

The chain joins TRBV11-2 to TRBJ2-7, with 11 bases that match TRBD1. CDR3 size: 16 residues. Germline lookup yields CDR1 SGHAT and CDR2 FQNNGV. The V gene end was trimmed by 5 bases and the J gene end by 3 bases; junction bases not matched to a gene: 9. CDR3 nucleotide sequence: TGTGCCAGCAGCCTTCATGCGGGGACAGGGGGCTACGAGCAGTACTTC. Amino acid sequence: CASSLHAGTGGYEQYF.

V and J are TRBV7-2 and TRBJ1-3; D call uncertain. The germline V gene has CDR1 SGHTA and CDR2 FQGNSA. V was shortened by 5 bases and J by 2 bases, with 13 bases between the two germline ends. There are 15 residues in the CDR3. CDR3 in DNA: TGTGCCAGCAGCCCACCCTCTCGACCTGGAAACACCATATATTTT. This translates into CASSPPSRPGNTIYF.

This clone was seen once. CDR3 sequence reads: CASSLRTSSYNEQFF. The CDR3 bases are TGTGCCAGCAGTCTAAGGACTAGCTCCTACAATGAGCAGTTCTTC. The chain recombines TRBV27 with TRBJ2-1; TRBD2 aligns across 7 bases. CDR1 is MNHEY and CDR2 is SMNVEV in the germline V gene (reference sequence). The CDR3 is made up of 15 amino acids. V lost 5 bases and J lost 0; bases outside the gene matches: 4.

This clone was observed a handful of times. J is TRBJ1-1 and V is TRBV10-1, with unresolved D. Germline V gene lookup returns CDR1 WNHNN and CDR2 SYGVQD (reference sequence). V lost 2 bases, J lost 5 bases, and 12 bases lay in between. There are 14 residues in the CDR3. The CDR3 DNA is TGCGCCAGCAGTGAGCACTCGGGGTTGACTGAAGCTTTCTTT. Its protein product is CASSEHSGLTEAFF.

The chain is built from TRBV18 and TRBJ2-5; 12 bases agree with TRBD2. CDR1 and CDR2 from the germline V gene are KGHSH and LQKENI. The junction had 14 bases not matched to a gene; V was cut back by 1 base and J by 5 bases. CDR3 length: 19 amino acids. CDR3 DNA: TGTGCCAGCTCACCACGACTAGCGGGAGAGGCCTCAGGGAAGGAGACCCAGTACTTC. Amino acids: CASSPRLAGEASGKETQYF.

The CDR3 protein is CASLGWGETQYF. The CDR3 nucleotides are TGTGCCAGTCTCGGATGGGGAGAGACCCAGTACTTC. The V call is TRBV6-1, the J call TRBJ2-5; D uncertain. Per the germline V gene, CDR1 is MNHNS and CDR2 is SASEGT. The V gene lost 9 bases and the J gene lost 4 bases, with 12 bases spanning the gap. The CDR3 loop spans 12 amino acids.

The chain carries TRBV5-1 and TRBJ1-5; D not resolved. The V end lost 0 bases, the J end lost 0 bases, and 13 bases lay between the germline ends. Germline V gives CDR1 SGHRS, CDR2 YFSETQ. The CDR3 extends over 17 amino acids. CDR3 region: CASSLVPSGDSNQPQHF. DNA of the CDR3: TGCGCCAGCAGCTTGGTTCCCAGCGGCGATAGCAATCAGCCCCAGCATTTT.

This rearrangement joins TRBV5-6 to TRBJ2-2, with D possibly matching TRBD2 (6 bases). This CDR3 has 16 amino acids. Germline CDR1 is SGHDT and CDR2 is YYEEEE. The V gene lost 0 bases and the J gene lost 4 bases, with 13 bases spanning the gap. In DNA form, the CDR3 reads TGTGCCAGCAGCTTGGTGGGTAGGGGAGGCACCGGGGAGCTGTTTTTT. Its protein product is CASSLVGRGGTGELFF.